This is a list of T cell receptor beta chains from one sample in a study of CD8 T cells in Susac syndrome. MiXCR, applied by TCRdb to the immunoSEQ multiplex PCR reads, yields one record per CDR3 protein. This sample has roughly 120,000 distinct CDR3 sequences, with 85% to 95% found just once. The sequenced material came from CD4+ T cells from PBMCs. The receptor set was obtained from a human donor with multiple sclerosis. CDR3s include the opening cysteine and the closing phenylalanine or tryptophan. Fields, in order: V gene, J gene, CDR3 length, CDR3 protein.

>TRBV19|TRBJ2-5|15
CASSMGGRGRETQYF
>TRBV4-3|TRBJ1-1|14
CASSPDWGNTEAFF
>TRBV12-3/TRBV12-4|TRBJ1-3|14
CASRPTDSGNTIYF
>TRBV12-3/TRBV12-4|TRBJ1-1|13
CASIFNRDTEAFF
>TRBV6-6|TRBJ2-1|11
CASTGNNEQFF
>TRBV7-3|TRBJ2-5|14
CASSLTGMEETQYF
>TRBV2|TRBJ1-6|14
CASSNHRANSPLHF
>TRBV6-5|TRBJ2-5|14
CASGPGGLRETQYF
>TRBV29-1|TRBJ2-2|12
CSADKGAGELFF
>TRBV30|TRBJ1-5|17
CAWSVGSEGLSNQPQHF
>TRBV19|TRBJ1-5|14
CASSIAASNQPQHF
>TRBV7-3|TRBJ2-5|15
CASSWVGKGGETQYF
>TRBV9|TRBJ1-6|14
CASSETGTNSPLHF
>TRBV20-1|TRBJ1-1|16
CSAGNRDRGYDTEAFF
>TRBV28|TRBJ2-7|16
CASRGMGQGYFYEQYF
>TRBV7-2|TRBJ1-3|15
CASTNNRGGGNTIYF
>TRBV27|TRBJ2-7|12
CASSSYRDEQYF
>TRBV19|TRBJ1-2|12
CASSTPLKGYTF
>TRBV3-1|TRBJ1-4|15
CASSQVGQTNEKLFF
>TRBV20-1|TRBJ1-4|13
CSASRGRNEKLFF
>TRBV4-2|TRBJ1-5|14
CASSQDLLGQPQHF
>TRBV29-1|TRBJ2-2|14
CSVAIGVNTGELFF
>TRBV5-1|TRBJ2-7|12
CASSLGGSTEYF
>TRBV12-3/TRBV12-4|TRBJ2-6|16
CASSNDLGSGANVLTF
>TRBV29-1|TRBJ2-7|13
CSGQQGPSYEQYF
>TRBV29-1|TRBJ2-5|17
CSVEDPWQGEGQETQYF
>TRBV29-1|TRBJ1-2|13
CSVPSDRGQGYTF
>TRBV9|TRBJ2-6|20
CASSVAPGLAGGPGANVLTF
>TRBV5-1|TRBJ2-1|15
CASSRTSGGSNEQFF
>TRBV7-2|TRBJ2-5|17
CASSTPKALSSSGTQYF
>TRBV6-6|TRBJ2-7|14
CASIQGRGAYEQYF
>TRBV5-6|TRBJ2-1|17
CASSLEPFVSSYNEQFF
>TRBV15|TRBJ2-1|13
CATSRVQQGKQFF
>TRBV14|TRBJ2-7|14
CASSQGGRGGAQYF
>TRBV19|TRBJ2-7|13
CASSIAGTGEQYF
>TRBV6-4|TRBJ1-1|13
CASSSQGTTEAFF
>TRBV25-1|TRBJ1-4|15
CASSESGQGREKLFF
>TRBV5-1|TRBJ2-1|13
CASSLDLEYEQFF
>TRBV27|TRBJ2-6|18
CASSLQTGGVSGANVLTF
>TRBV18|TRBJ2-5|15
CASSPEVGGAETQYF
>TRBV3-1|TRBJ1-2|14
CASSPLDKPYGYTF
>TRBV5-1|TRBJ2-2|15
CASSLTSRDTGELFF
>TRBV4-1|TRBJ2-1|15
CASRGPGSTQNEQFF
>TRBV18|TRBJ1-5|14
CASSRDQKGQPQHF
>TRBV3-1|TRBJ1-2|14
CASSQGGRSYGYTF
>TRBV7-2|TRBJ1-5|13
CASSRGPEGPQHF
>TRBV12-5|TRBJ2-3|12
CASGLSRDTQYF
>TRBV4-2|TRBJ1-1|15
CASSRSGQTSGEAFF
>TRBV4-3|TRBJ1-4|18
CASSQDYGGRTTNEKLFF
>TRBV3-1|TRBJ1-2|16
CASSPFQRPISGGYTF
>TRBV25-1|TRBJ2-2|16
CASSEYVGGGTGELFF
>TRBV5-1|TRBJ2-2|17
CASSPGGGRAHTGELFF
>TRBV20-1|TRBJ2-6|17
CSARQPRGVDGANVLTF
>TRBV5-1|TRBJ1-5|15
CASSLEGSFNQPQHF
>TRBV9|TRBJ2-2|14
CASSITGFAGELFF
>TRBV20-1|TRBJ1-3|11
CSAAGINTIYF
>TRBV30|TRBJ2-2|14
CAWSVWGAGGELFF
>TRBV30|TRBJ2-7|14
CAWSFRDRLHEQYF
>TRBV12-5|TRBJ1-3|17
CASGLRLAGSSGNTIYF